This TCR beta chain derives from a study of blood T cells in healthy people across ages. Points from the study as a whole: PBMCs went unsorted, and a conclusive naive versus antigen-experienced comparison was therefore prevented.

There are 14 residues in the CDR3. V lost 0 bases and J lost 8; bases outside the gene matches: 5. Germline V gene sequence: CDR1 SGHNT, CDR2 YYREEE (reference sequence). For the second PCR, which ran for roughly 7 to 11 cycles, a sample-barcoded 5' primer and a J-beta primer mix were used. TCRdb fed the 5' RACE reads into MiXCR, producing one record per CDR3 protein. The sample records approximately 1.5 million distinct CDR3 sequences, 34% being singletons. As to this clonotype: Antigen unknown.

The sample taken for sequencing was blood. V usage is TRBV5-4 and J usage is TRBJ1-1; the match to TRBD1 covers 9 bases. The receptor comes from a woman between 25 and 40 years old in good health. The CDR3 reads CASSLGPTGGEAFF. CDR3 nucleotides: TGTGCCAGCAGCTTGGGCCCGACAGGGGGAGAAGCTTTCTTT.